The following is a T cell receptor (beta chain) sequence with its context. As yet, its antigen is unknown. These data originate in a study of T cells in Graves' hyperthyroidism and ophthalmopathy. Findings and limits, study-wide: Ophthalmopathy got predicted by the model a median roughly 6.4 months before its onset. Blood also showed most of the thyroid clonotypes that were expanded above 0.001.

RNA transcripts yielded amplified TCR beta CDR3 regions. The HTBI primer set was used in a first-round RT-PCR of the TCR CDR3. TCRdb ran MiXCR on the multiplex PCR reads and lists one entry per CDR3 protein. The table records 150,000 or so distinct CDR3 sequences, 22% of them present only once. The length of the CDR3 is 16 residues. Deletions cut 6 bases from V and 1 base from J, with 15 bases between. The germline CDR1 and CDR2 sequences are MNHEY and SMNVEV (reference sequence). The receptor's source is a woman aged 45-59 years with Graves' hyperthyroidism that later progressed to Graves' ophthalmopathy. J is TRBJ1-4 and V is TRBV27, with D unresolved. Sequences were obtained from blood. The CDR3 DNA reads TGTGCCAGCAGGCACCGCCGGACGGAAACTAATGAAAAACTGTTTTTT. Translating gives CASRHRRTETNEKLFF. The full variable domain, in which reference TRBV27 and TRBJ1-4 provide the parts outside the CDR3, is EAQVTQNPRYLITVTGKKLTVTCSQNMNHEYMSWYRQDPGLGLRQIYYSMNVEVTDKGDVPEGYKVSRKEKRNFPLILESPSPNQTSLYFCASRHRRTETNEKLFFGSGTQLSVL.